This T cell receptor beta chain was captured in a study of cytomegalovirus exposure and HLA in healthy donors. This CDR3 has 15 amino acids. Germline V CDR1 and CDR2: LNHDA, SQIVND (reference sequence). The germline V and J ends were trimmed by 3 bases and 0 bases, with 9 bases remaining between them. This clone appeared once. Primers for the PCR totalled 60 Vbeta and 13 Jbeta. Generated by immunoSEQ multiplex PCR, the TCRdb table keeps only in-frame clones and is missing some. The data show fewer than 150,000 clones, about 80% seen once. The specimen was PBMCs. The chain joins TRBV19 to TRBJ2-1, with TRBD2 as a possible D gene (5 bases). This clonotype was sampled from a man aged 35-49 years in good health and CMV-seronegative. As DNA, the CDR3 is TGTGCCAGTAGTATGGGGAGAAGCTCCTACAATGAGCAGTTCTTC. Its translation: CASSMGRSSYNEQFF.